This T cell receptor (beta chain) was sequenced in a study of blood T cell repertoires in COVID-19. At the level of the study: COVID-19 samples from acute and convalescent phases originated in the United States, Italy and Spain. Sample material is recorded as cDNA or gDNA derived from T cells, B-cell-depleted T cells, or PBMCs.

Germline V gives CDR1 LGHDT, CDR2 YNNKEL (reference sequence). Trimming stripped 4 bases from V and 8 bases from J, with 11 bases between. CDR3 length: 13 amino acids. Under the authors' procedure: Quantification of nucleated cells was approximated via reference gene primer amplification. Measured with immunoSEQ multiplex PCR; TCRdb has only the in-frame clones, and not every one. The D gene and trimming were derived from the DNA, and the V and J assignments and clone size from that table. Of around 200,000 clones in the sample, about three quarters were seen once. Material: peripheral blood. This sequence originates from a woman in her sixties or seventies with acute or convalescent COVID-19. The rearrangement uses TRBV3-1 (or the pseudogene TRBV3-2) and TRBJ1-4, with a possible D match to TRBD1 (5 bases). CDR3 coding DNA: TGTGCCAGCAGCCCCGACCGGGGGGAAAAACTGTTTTTT. Protein sequence: CASSPDRGEKLFF.